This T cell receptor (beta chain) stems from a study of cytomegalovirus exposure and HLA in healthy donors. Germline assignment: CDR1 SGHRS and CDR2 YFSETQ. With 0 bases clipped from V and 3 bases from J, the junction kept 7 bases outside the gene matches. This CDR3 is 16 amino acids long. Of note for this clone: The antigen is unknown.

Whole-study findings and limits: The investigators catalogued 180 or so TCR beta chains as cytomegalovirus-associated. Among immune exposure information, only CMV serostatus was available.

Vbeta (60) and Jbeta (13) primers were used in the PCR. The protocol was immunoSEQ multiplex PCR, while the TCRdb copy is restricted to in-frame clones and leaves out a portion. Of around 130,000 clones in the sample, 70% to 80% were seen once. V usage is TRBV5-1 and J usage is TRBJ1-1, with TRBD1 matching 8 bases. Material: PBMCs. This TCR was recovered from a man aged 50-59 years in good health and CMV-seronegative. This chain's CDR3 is CASSLVFRGPDTEAFF. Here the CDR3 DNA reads TGCGCCAGCAGCTTGGTTTTCAGGGGGCCAGACACTGAAGCTTTCTTT.